The source of this T cell receptor beta chain is a study of control samples from healthy donors and cancer patients. The data were produced by immunoSEQ multiplex PCR, yet TCRdb's version contains in-frame clones alone and is incomplete. The sample contains around 230,000 clones, 85% to 95% of which appear only once. There are 14 residues in the CDR3. V shed 7 bases, J shed 7 bases, and the junction held 7 bases outside the gene matches. The germline CDR1 and CDR2 sequences are LNHDA and SQIVND (reference sequence). V gene TRBV19 combines with J gene TRBJ1-2, with 12 bases fitting TRBD1. The sequencing input was blood. The clonotype originates from a man in his fifties or sixties in good health. CDR3 residues: CASNTGTGGRGYTF. CDR3 nucleotides: TGTGCCAGTAATACCGGGACAGGGGGCCGTGGCTACACCTTC.